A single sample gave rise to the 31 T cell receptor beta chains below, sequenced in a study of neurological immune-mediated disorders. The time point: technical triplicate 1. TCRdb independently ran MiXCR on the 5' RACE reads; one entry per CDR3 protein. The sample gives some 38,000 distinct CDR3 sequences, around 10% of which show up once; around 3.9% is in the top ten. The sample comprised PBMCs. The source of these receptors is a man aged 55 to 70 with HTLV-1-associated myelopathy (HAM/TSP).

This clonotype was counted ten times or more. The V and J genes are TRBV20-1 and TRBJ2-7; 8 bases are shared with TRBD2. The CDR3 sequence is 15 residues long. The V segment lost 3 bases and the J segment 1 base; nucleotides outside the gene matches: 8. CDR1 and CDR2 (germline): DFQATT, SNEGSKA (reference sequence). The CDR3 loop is CSASPLSGGSYEQYF. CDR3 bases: TGCAGTGCTAGCCCTCTCTCGGGAGGGTCCTACGAGCAGTACTTC.

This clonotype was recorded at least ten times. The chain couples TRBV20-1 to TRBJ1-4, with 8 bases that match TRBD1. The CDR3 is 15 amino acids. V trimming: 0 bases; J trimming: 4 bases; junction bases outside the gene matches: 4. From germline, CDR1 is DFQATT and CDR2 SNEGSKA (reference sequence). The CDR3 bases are TGCAGTGCTAGAGATCGGGACAGGATTAATGAAAAACTGTTTTTT. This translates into CSARDRDRINEKLFF.

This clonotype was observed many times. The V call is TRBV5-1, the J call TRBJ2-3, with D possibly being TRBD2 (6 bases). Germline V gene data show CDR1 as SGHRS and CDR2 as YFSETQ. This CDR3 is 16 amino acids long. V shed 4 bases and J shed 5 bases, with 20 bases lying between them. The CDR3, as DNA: TGCGCCAGCAGCCTAGGGTCGACTAGTGGGGGAGATACGCAGTATTTT. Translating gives CASSLGSTSGGDTQYF.

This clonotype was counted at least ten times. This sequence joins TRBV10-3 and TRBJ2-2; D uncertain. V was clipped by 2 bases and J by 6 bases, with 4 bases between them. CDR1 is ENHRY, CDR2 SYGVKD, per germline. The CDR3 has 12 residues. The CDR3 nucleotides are TGTGCCATCAGTGAGGCGGCCGGGGAGCTGTTTTTT. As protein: CAISEAAGELFF.

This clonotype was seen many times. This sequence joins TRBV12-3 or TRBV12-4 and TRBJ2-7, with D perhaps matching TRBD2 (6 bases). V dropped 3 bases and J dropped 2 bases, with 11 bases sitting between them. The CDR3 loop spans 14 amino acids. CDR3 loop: CASSLGDFPYEQYF. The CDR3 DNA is TGTGCCAGCAGTTTGGGGGACTTCCCCTACGAGCAGTACTTC.

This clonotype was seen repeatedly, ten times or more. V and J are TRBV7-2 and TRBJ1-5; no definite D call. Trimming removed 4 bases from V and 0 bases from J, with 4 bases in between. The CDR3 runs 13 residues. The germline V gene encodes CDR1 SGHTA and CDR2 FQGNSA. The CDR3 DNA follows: TGTGCCAGCAGCTCATATAGCAATCAGCCCCAGCATTTT. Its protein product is CASSSYSNQPQHF.

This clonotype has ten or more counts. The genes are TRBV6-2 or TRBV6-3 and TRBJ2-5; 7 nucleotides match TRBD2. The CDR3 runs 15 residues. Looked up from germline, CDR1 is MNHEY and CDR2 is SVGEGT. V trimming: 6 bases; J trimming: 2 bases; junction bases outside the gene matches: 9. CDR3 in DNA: TGTGCCAGCAGACGCTTTAGCGGGCCTCAAGAGACCCAGTACTTC. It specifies CASRRFSGPQETQYF.

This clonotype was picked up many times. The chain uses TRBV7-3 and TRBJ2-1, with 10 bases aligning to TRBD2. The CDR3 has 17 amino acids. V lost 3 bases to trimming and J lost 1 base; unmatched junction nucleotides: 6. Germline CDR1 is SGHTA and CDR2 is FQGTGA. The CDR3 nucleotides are TGTGCCAGCAGCTTCCAACTAGCGGGGTTATCCTACAATGAGCAGTTCTTC. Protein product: CASSFQLAGLSYNEQFF.

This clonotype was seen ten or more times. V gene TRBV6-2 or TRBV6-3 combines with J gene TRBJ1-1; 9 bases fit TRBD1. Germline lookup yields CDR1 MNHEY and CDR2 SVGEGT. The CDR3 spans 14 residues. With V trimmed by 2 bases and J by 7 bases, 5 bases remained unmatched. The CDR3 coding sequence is TGTGCCAGCAGTTACAACAGGGGGCGGGATGAAGCTTTCTTT. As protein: CASSYNRGRDEAFF.

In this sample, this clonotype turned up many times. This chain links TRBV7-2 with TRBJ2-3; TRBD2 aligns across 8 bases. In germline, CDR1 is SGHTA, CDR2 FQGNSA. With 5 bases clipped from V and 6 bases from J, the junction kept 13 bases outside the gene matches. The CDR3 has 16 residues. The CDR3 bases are TGTGCCAGCAGCCCATGGGGGGGCGGGAGGATGGATACGCAGTATTTT. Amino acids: CASSPWGGGRMDTQYF.

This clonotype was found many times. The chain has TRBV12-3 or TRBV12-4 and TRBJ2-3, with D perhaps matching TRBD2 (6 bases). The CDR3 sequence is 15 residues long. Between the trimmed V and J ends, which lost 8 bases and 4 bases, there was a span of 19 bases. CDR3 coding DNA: TGTGCCAGCTACCACCAGGCGGGAAGGGCAGATACGCAGTATTTT. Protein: CASYHQAGRADTQYF.

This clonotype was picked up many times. The CDR3 region is CASSRTSADYNEQFF. The CDR3, as DNA: TGCGCCAGCAGTCGCACTAGCGCCGATTACAATGAGCAGTTCTTC. The gene calls are TRBV5-1 and TRBJ2-1, with 7 bases matching TRBD2. V shed 5 bases and J 4 bases; nucleotides not matched to a gene: 9. CDR3 length equals 15 residues. Germline V gives CDR1 SGHRS, CDR2 YFSETQ.

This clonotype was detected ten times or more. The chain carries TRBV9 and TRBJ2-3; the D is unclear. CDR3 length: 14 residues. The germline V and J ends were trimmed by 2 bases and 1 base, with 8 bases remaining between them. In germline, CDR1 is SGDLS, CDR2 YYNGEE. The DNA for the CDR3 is TGTGCCAGCAGCGTCCAGGCCGGCACAGATACGCAGTATTTT. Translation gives CASSVQAGTDTQYF.

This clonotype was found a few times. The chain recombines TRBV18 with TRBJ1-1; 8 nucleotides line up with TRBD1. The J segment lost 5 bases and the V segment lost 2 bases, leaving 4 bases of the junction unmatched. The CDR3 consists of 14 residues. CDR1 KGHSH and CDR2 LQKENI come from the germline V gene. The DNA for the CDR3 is TGTGCCAGCTCACCAGATGGACAGGGTACTGAAGCTTTCTTT. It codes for CASSPDGQGTEAFF.

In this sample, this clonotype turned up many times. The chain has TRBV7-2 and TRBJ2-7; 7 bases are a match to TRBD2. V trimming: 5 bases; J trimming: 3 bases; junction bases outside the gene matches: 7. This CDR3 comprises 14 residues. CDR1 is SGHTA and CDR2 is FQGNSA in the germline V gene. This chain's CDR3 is CASSQRTSRYEQYF. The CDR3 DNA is TGTGCCAGCAGCCAACGGACTAGTCGCTACGAGCAGTACTTC. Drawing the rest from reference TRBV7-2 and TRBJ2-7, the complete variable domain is GAGVSQSPSNKVTEKGKDVELRCDPISGHTALYWYRQSLGQGLEFLIYFQGNSAPDKSGLPSDRFSAERTGGSVSTLTIQRTQQEDSAVYLCASSQRTSRYEQYFGPGTRLTVT.

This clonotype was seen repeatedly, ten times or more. CDR3 in DNA: TGTGCCAGCAGCTTATATGTAGGCGGGGAGCTGTTTTTT. It codes for CASSLYVGGELFF. This rearrangement joins TRBV7-2 to TRBJ2-2; D is undetermined. CDR3 length: 13 amino acids. CDR1 SGHTA and CDR2 FQGNSA come from the germline V gene. V lost 2 bases to trimming and J lost 7 bases, with 8 bases between them.

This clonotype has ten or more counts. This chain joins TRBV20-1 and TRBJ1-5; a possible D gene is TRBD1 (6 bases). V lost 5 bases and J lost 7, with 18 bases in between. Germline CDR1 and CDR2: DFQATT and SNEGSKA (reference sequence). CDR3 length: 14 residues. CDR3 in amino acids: CSAAVKTGPQPQHF. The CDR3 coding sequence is TGCAGTGCTGCCGTTAAGACAGGCCCCCAGCCCCAGCATTTT.

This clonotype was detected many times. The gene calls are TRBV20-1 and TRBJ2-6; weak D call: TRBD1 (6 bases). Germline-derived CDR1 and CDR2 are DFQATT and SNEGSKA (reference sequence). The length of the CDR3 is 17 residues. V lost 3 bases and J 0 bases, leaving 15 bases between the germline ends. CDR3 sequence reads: CSARGADVTSGANVLTF. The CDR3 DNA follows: TGCAGTGCTAGGGGGGCAGACGTGACCTCTGGGGCCAACGTCCTGACTTTC.

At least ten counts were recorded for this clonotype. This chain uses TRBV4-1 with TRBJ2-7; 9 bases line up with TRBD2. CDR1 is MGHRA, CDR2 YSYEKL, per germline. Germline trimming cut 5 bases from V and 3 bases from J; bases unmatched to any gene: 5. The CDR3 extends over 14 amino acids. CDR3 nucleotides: TGCGCCAGCAGCGAGGGACTAGCCAACTACGAGCAGTACTTC. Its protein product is CASSEGLANYEQYF.

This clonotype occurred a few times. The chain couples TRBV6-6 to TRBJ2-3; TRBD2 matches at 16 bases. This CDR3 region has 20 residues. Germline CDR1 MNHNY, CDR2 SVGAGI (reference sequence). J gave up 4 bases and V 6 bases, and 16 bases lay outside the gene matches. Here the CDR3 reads CASSEGAGTSGRARADTQYF. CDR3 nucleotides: TGTGCCAGCAGCGAAGGGGCCGGGACTAGCGGGAGGGCCCGCGCAGATACGCAGTATTTT.

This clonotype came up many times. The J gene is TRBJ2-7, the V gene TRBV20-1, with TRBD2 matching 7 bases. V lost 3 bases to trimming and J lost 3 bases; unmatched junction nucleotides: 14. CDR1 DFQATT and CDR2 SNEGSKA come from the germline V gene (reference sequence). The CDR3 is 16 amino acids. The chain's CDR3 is CSASGRVGRSIYEQYF. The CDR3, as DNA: TGCAGTGCTAGTGGAAGGGTCGGGAGGTCTATCTACGAGCAGTACTTC.

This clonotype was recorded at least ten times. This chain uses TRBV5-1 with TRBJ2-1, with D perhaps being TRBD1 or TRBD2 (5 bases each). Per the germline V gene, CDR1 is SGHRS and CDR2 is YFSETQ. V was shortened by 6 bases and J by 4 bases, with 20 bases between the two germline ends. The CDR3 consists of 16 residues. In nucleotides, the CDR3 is TGCGCCAGCACCATTGGACAAGAGGGGAATTACAATGAGCAGTTCTTC. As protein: CASTIGQEGNYNEQFF.

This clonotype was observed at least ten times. The CDR3 DNA sequence: TGTGCCAGCAGCTCTAGGGGGGCAGATACGCAGTATTTT. Translation gives CASSSRGADTQYF. The chain links TRBV7-3 to TRBJ2-3; D assignment may be TRBD1 or TRBD2 (6 bases each). Trimming left V 4 bases short and J 4 bases short, with 9 bases between. Germline V gene sequence: CDR1 SGHTA, CDR2 FQGTGA. The CDR3 runs 13 residues. The full variable domain, with the rest looked up from reference TRBV7-3 and TRBJ2-3, is GAGVSQTPSNKVTEKGKYVELRCDPISGHTALYWYRQSLGQGPEFLIYFQGTGAADDSGLPNDRFFAVRPEGSVSTLKIQRTERGDSAVYLCASSSRGADTQYFGPGTRLTVL.

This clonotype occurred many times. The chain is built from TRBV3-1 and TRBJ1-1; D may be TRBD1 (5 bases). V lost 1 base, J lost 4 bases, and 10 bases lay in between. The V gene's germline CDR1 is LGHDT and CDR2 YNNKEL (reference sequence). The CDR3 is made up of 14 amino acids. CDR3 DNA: TGTGCCAGCAGCCAAGCGGGGCTTGTCACTGAAGCTTTCTTT. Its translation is CASSQAGLVTEAFF.

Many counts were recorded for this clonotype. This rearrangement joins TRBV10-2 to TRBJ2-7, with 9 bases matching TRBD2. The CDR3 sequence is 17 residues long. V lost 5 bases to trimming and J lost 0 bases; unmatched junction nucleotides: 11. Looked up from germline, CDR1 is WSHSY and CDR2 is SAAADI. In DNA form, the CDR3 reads TGCGCCAGCAGTTTAGGATTAGCGGGAGTTGGCTCCTACGAGCAGTACTTC. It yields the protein CASSLGLAGVGSYEQYF.

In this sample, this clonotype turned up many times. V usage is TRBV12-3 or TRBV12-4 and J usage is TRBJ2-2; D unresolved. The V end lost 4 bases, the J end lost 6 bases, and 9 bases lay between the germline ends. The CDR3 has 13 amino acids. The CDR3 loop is CASSSIGPGELFF. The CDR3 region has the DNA TGTGCCAGCAGTTCGATCGGGCCCGGGGAGCTGTTTTTT.

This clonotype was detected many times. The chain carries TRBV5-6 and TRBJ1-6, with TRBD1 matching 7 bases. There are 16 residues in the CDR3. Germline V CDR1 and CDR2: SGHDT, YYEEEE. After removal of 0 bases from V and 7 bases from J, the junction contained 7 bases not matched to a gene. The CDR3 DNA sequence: TGTGCCAGCAGCTTGGGCCCCGGGACAGAGAATTCACCCCTCCACTTT. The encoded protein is CASSLGPGTENSPLHF.

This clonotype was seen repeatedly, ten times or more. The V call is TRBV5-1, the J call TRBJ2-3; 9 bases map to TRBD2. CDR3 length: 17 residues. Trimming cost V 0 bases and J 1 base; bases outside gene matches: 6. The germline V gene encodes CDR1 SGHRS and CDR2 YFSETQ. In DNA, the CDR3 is TGCGCCAGCAGCTTGGTGGCTAGCGGGACGGGCACAGATACGCAGTATTTT. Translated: CASSLVASGTGTDTQYF.

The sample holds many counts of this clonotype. For the CDR3, the DNA is TGCGCCAGCAGCTCCATCCTTGGAGGGAAAACTAATGAAAAACTGTTTTTT. Translation: CASSSILGGKTNEKLFF. The rearrangement joins TRBV5-1 to TRBJ1-4; D unresolved. The CDR3 spans 17 residues. Deletions cut 3 bases from V and 1 base from J, with 16 bases between. Germline V gives CDR1 SGHRS, CDR2 YFSETQ.

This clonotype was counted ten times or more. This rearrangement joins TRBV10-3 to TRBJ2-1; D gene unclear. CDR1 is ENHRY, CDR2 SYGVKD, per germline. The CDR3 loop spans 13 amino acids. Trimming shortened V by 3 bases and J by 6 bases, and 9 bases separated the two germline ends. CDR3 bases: TGTGCCATCAGTGAAGGTAGCTTCAATGAGCAGTTCTTC. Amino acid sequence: CAISEGSFNEQFF.

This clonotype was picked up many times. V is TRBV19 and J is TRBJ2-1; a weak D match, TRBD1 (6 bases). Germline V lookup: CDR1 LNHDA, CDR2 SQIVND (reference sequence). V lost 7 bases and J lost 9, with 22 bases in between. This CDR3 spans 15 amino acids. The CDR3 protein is CASKPGHRVGFEQFF. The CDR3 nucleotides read TGTGCCAGTAAGCCTGGCCACAGGGTTGGATTTGAGCAGTTCTTC.